This T cell receptor beta chain was sequenced during a study of blood T cell repertoires in COVID-19. J was trimmed by 5 bases and V by 0 bases; bases with no gene match: 5. Germline CDR1 MGHRA, CDR2 YSYEKL. The CDR3 loop spans 16 amino acids. TCRdb keeps only in-frame clones here, not all; method: immunoSEQ multiplex PCR. The table includes over 250,000 clones, approximately 90% detected once. In Cohort 3, a recovered donor had either two negative PCRs, clearance, or symptom resolution. The rearrangement links TRBV4-1 to TRBJ1-4; 8 bases match TRBD1. This sequence was found in a woman younger than 45 who had recovered from COVID-19. What was sequenced was PBMCs or T cells enriched from blood (not recorded which). This CDR3 reads CASSQETTGVNEKLFF. CDR3 DNA: TGCGCCAGCAGCCAAGAGACGACAGGGGTAAATGAAAAACTGTTTTTT.